This T cell receptor (beta chain) originates from a study of T cells in Graves' hyperthyroidism and ophthalmopathy. RNA transcripts yielded amplified TCR beta CDR3 regions. In the first-round RT-PCR of the TCR CDR3, the HTBI primer set was used. TCRdb reprocessed the multiplex PCR reads with MiXCR, giving one entry per CDR3 protein. In the table there are around 290,000 distinct CDR3 sequences, less than 15% of which are singletons. At least ten counts were recorded for this clonotype. No antigen is known for it. Whole-study findings and limits: A median around 6.4 months before onset, the model predicted ophthalmopathy.

Based on clinical symptoms, serum thyroxine and TRAb, thyroid ultrasound and orbital computed tomography, diagnoses were reached. CDR3 length: 15 residues. The germline V gene has CDR1 DFQATT and CDR2 SNEGSKA (reference sequence). The V segment lost 3 bases and the J segment 4 bases; nucleotides outside the gene matches: 9. Sequencing used blood. This receptor was identified in a woman aged 25-40 years with Graves' hyperthyroidism that later progressed to Graves' ophthalmopathy. The rearrangement links TRBV20-1 to TRBJ2-5; 9 positions agree with TRBD2. The CDR3 DNA sequence: TGCAGTGCTAGTCCCGGCGGGAGGGCCGTAGAGACCCAGTACTTC. It codes for CSASPGGRAVETQYF.